Shown below are 7 T cell receptor beta chains from a single sample sequenced in a study of blood T cell repertoires in COVID-19. TCRdb's copy holds only in-frame clones and misses some; the assay was immunoSEQ multiplex PCR. Of approximately 110,000 clones listed, 75% to 90% are singletons. Sequenced material: peripheral blood. The receptors were gathered from a human donor in a cohort sampled during active COVID-19.

This chain connects TRBV5-1 to TRBJ2-1, with TRBD2 matching 9 bases. This CDR3 comprises 17 residues. The ends lost 0 bases at V and 2 bases at J; junction bases unmatched: 6. Germline CDR1 reads SGHRS; CDR2 reads YFSETQ. The CDR3 DNA reads TGCGCCAGCAGCTTGGCCTGGCGGGGGGGCCCCTACAATGAGCAGTTCTTC. This sequence encodes CASSLAWRGGPYNEQFF.

The chain carries TRBV7-2 and TRBJ1-2; 11 bases line up with TRBD1. Germline V lookup: CDR1 SGHTA, CDR2 FQGNSA. The ends lost 3 bases at V and 0 bases at J; junction bases unmatched: 0. The length of the CDR3 is 15 residues. CDR3 coding DNA: TGTGCCAGCAGCTTGGGACAGGGGGCTAACTATGGCTACACCTTC. It is translated as CASSLGQGANYGYTF.

This chain uses TRBV10-2 with TRBJ2-2; TRBD1 is a possible D gene (8 bases). The CDR3 sequence is 15 residues long. Trimming took 10 bases from V and 5 from J, leaving 20 bases between them. The V gene's germline CDR1 is WSHSY and CDR2 SAAADI. CDR3 sequence reads: CATSRQGRGTGELFF. CDR3 DNA sequence: TGCGCCACCTCTCGACAGGGGCGGGGGACCGGGGAGCTGTTTTTT.

This chain joins TRBV5-6 and TRBJ1-1; D not certain. CDR1 is SGHDT and CDR2 is YYEEEE in the germline V gene. V shed 3 bases and J shed 4 bases, with 10 bases lying between them. This CDR3 spans 13 amino acids. CDR3 in amino acids: CASSWARVTEAFF. In nucleotides, the CDR3 is TGTGCCAGCAGCTGGGCGAGGGTCACTGAAGCTTTCTTT.

The V and J genes are TRBV25-1 and TRBJ2-1; D perhaps matches TRBD1 (6 bases). The CDR3 has 16 residues. With 2 bases removed from V and 0 bases from J, the gap between germline ends came to 11 bases. In germline, CDR1 is MGHDK, CDR2 SYGVNS. CDR3 sequence reads: CASSEGGRGSYNEQFF. As DNA, the CDR3 is TGTGCCAGCAGTGAAGGCGGCAGGGGCTCCTACAATGAGCAGTTCTTC.

CDR3 residues: CASNGGGLGGNTIYF. For the CDR3, the DNA is TGTGCCAGCAATGGGGGCGGGCTTGGCGGAAACACCATATATTTT. The rearrangement uses TRBV28 and TRBJ1-3, with a tentative D call TRBD1 (6 bases). Germline loops: CDR1 MDHEN, CDR2 SYDVKM. The germline V and J ends were trimmed by 7 bases and 4 bases, with 17 bases remaining between them. The CDR3 loop spans 15 amino acids.

This chain connects TRBV11-2 to TRBJ2-7; weak D call: TRBD2 (5 bases). The germline gives CDR1 SGHAT, CDR2 FQNNGV. The V gene lost 4 bases and the J gene lost 3 bases, with 16 bases spanning the gap. This CDR3 is built from 15 residues. The CDR3 region is CASSSPTSGNYEQYF. The CDR3 nucleotides read TGTGCCAGCAGCTCACCGACCTCCGGGAACTACGAGCAGTACTTC.